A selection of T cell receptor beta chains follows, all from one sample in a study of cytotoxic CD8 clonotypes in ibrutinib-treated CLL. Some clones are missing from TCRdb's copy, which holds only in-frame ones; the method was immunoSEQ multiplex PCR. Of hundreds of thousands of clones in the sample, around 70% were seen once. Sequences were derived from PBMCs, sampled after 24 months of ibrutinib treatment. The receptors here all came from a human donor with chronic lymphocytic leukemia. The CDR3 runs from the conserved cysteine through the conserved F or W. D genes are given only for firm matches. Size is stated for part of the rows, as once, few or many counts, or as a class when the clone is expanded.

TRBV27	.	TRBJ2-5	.	CASSSRGLKYF	TGTGCCAGCAGTTCTCGGGGGCTGAAGTACTTC
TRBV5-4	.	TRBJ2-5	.	CASSVDSLETQYF	TGTGCCAGCAGCGTGGACAGCTTAGAGACCCAGTACTTC
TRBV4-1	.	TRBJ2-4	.	CASSQGAGLTEIQYF	TGCGCCAGCAGCCAAGGGGCAGGGTTGACTGAGATTCAGTACTTC
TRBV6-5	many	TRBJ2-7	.	CASSYGNPVYEQYF	TGTGCCAGCAGTTATGGGAACCCGGTCTACGAGCAGTACTTC
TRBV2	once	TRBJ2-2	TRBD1	CASSHRMRQGGHGELFF	TGTGCCAGCAGTCACCGTATGAGACAGGGGGGTCACGGGGAGCTGTTTTTT
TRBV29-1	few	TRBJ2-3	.	CSVLMDTQYF	TGCAGCGTTCTTATGGATACGCAGTATTTT
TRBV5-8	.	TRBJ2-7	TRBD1	CASSFGQGIGEQYF	TGTGCCAGCAGCTTCGGACAGGGAATTGGCGAGCAGTACTTC
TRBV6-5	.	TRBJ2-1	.	CASSLDGTWGDEQFF	TGTGCCAGCAGCTTAGACGGTACTTGGGGAGATGAGCAGTTCTTC
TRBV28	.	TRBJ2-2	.	CASRTPSYSRTGELFF	TGTGCCAGCAGGACACCATCCTACTCTAGGACCGGGGAGCTGTTTTTT
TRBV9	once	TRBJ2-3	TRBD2	CASSVTTGDYRRQTFTDTQYF	TGTGCCAGCAGCGTCACAACCGGGGACTACCGTCGCCAAACTTTCACAGATACGCAGTATTTT
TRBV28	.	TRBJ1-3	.	CASSLLGPGNTIYF	TGTGCCAGCAGTTTACTCGGCCCTGGAAACACCATATATTTT
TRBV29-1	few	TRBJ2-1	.	CSVDAGNEQFF	TGCAGCGTCGACGCAGGGAATGAGCAGTTCTTC
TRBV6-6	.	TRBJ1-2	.	CAIHRGPDYGYTF	TGTGCCATCCATCGGGGGCCTGACTATGGCTACACCTTC